Listed here are 30 T cell receptor beta chains from one sample, sequenced in a study of technical replicates of blood from a few donors. TCRdb keeps only in-frame clones here, not all; method: immunoSEQ multiplex PCR. The data contain 65,000 to 95,000 clones, around 94% of them singletons. Sequencing used T cells isolated from PBMCs. Every receptor here comes from a human donor in good health.

This rearrangement joins TRBV27 to TRBJ2-7; a weak D match, TRBD1 (6 bases). The V end lost 0 bases, the J end lost 1 base, and 10 bases lay between the germline ends. This CDR3 is built from 15 residues. Germline assignment: CDR1 MNHEY and CDR2 SMNVEV (reference sequence). CDR3: CASSLSMGTSYEQYF. In DNA form, the CDR3 reads TGTGCCAGCAGTTTATCGATGGGGACATCCTACGAGCAGTACTTC.

CDR3 region: CASRRFQGEQYF. The CDR3 bases are TGTGCCAGCAGACGGTTTCAGGGTGAGCAGTACTTC. The V call is TRBV6-5, the J call TRBJ2-7; D perhaps matches TRBD1 (5 bases). V was pared by 6 bases and J by 7 bases, with 13 bases between. CDR3 size: 12 residues. Germline assignment: CDR1 MNHEY and CDR2 SVGAGI.

The V gene is TRBV4-1, the J gene TRBJ1-5, with unresolved D. The CDR3 is 13 residues long. V dropped 3 bases and J dropped 7 bases, with 10 bases sitting between them. The germline V gene has CDR1 MGHRA and CDR2 YSYEKL. CDR3: CASSQTFSQPQHF. In DNA, the CDR3 is TGCGCCAGCAGCCAGACTTTCAGCCAGCCCCAGCATTTT.

This clone was counted a single time. The V and J genes are TRBV7-6 and TRBJ2-7; 8 positions agree with TRBD2. Germline V gives CDR1 SGHVS, CDR2 FNYEAQ. V trimming: 0 bases; J trimming: 5 bases; junction bases outside the gene matches: 9. The CDR3 spans 16 residues. DNA of the CDR3: TGTGCCAGCAGCTTAGCTTCATCGGGAGGGCCCCACGAGCAGTACTTC. This encodes CASSLASSGGPHEQYF. Full variable domain (remainder filled in from reference TRBV7-6 and TRBJ2-7): GAGVSQSPRYKVTKRGQDVALRCDPISGHVSLYWYRQALGQGPEFLTYFNYEAQQDKSGLPNDRFSAERPEGSISTLTIQRTEQRDSAMYRCASSLASSGGPHEQYFGPGTRLTVT.

The rearrangement uses TRBV2 and TRBJ2-1; D gene uncertain. The CDR3 spans 12 residues. The V and J ends lost 8 bases and 9 bases respectively, with 14 bases between them. CDR1 and CDR2 from the germline V gene are SNHLY and FYNNEI. The CDR3, as DNA: TGTGCCAGCCCATTTCTGGAGACTGAGCAGTTCTTC. It specifies CASPFLETEQFF.

The genes are TRBV2 and TRBJ2-2; D might be TRBD2 (6 bases). Germline CDR1 SNHLY, CDR2 FYNNEI. Trimming removed 10 bases at V and 3 bases at J, with 18 bases between. The CDR3 runs 15 residues. The CDR3 sequence is CATRRGSSDTGELFF. CDR3 sequence (DNA): TGTGCCACCCGGCGGGGAAGCAGCGACACCGGGGAGCTGTTTTTT.

The V and J genes are TRBV6-6 and TRBJ2-7; 15 bases line up with TRBD2. V lost 0 bases, J lost 7 bases, and 4 bases stayed unmatched. Germline V gives CDR1 MNHNY, CDR2 SVGAGI (reference sequence). The CDR3 runs to 16 residues. The CDR3 DNA follows: TGTGCCAGCAGTTACTCCGGACTAGCGGGAGGGAATGAGCAGTACTTC. Amino acids: CASSYSGLAGGNEQYF.

The chain uses TRBV10-2 and TRBJ1-3; D remains ambiguous. The length of the CDR3 is 13 residues. The germline gives CDR1 WSHSY, CDR2 SAAADI. V was pared by 7 bases and J by 4 bases, with 11 bases between. CDR3 amino acids: CASTGGLGNTIYF. The CDR3 region has the DNA TGCGCCAGCACTGGAGGGTTGGGAAACACCATATATTTT.

The rearrangement joins TRBV6-1 to TRBJ2-5; TRBD1 agrees at 7 bases. Per the germline V gene, CDR1 is MNHNS and CDR2 is SASEGT. Trimming removed 6 bases from V and 2 bases from J; junction bases left unmatched: 6. There are 14 residues in the CDR3. In DNA form, the CDR3 reads TGTGCCAGCAGATCAACAGGGGTACAAGAGACCCAGTACTTC. Protein sequence: CASRSTGVQETQYF.

This sequence joins TRBV5-1 and TRBJ2-7, with 9 nucleotides matching TRBD2. The CDR3 loop spans 15 amino acids. Germline V CDR1 and CDR2: SGHRS, YFSETQ. V lost 0 bases to trimming and J lost 1 base; unmatched junction nucleotides: 2. The CDR3 DNA reads TGCGCCAGCAGCTTGGGGACTAGCGAATCCTACGAGCAGTACTTC. This encodes CASSLGTSESYEQYF.

The chain is built from TRBV7-6 and TRBJ1-1, with a tentative D call TRBD1 (5 bases). V lost 5 bases and J lost 1, with 8 bases in between. The CDR3 runs to 13 residues. Germline CDR1 is SGHVS and CDR2 is FNYEAQ. The CDR3 DNA is TGTGCCAGCAGCCAGACAGAGAACACTGAAGCTTTCTTT. Amino acids: CASSQTENTEAFF.

The chain employs TRBV9 and TRBJ1-2; a possible D gene is TRBD1 (6 bases). V was clipped by 3 bases and J by 4 bases, with 13 bases between them. The CDR3 runs to 14 residues. CDR1 and CDR2 (germline): SGDLS, YYNGEE. CDR3 sequence reads: CASSGSDRTYGYTF. For the CDR3, the DNA is TGTGCCAGCAGCGGATCGGACAGAACCTATGGCTACACCTTC.

This chain joins TRBV10-1 and TRBJ1-1, with 9 bases matching TRBD1. This CDR3 comprises 13 residues. V was clipped by 4 bases and J by 7 bases; unmatched bases: 4. Germline values: CDR1 WNHNN, CDR2 SYGVQD (reference sequence). CDR3 sequence reads: CASSVDRGGEAFF. CDR3 DNA sequence: TGCGCCAGCAGTGTGGACAGGGGTGGTGAAGCTTTCTTT.

With regard to this clone: The sample holds other DNA sequences that translate to the same CDR3. The J gene is TRBJ2-3, the V gene TRBV25-1, with a possible D match to TRBD1 (5 bases). CDR1 is MGHDK, CDR2 SYGVNS, per germline. The V end lost 4 bases, the J end lost 1 base, and 6 bases lay between the germline ends. CDR3 length equals 13 residues. The CDR3 sequence: CASSAQGTDTQYF. For the CDR3, the DNA is TGTGCCAGCAGTGCACAGGGCACAGATACGCAGTATTTT.

The V and J genes are TRBV7-3 and TRBJ2-3; TRBD1 is a possible D gene (5 bases). V lost 5 bases and J lost 3, with 12 bases in between. Germline CDR1 reads SGHTA; CDR2 reads FQGTGA. The CDR3 runs to 14 residues. In DNA, the CDR3 is TGTGCCAGCAGCCTGGGGCTAGTAACAGATACGCAGTATTTT. This codes for CASSLGLVTDTQYF.

The V gene is TRBV27, the J gene TRBJ2-3; D not certain. The CDR3 has 13 amino acids. Deletions cut 6 bases from V and 2 bases from J, with 9 bases between. Per germline, CDR1 MNHEY and CDR2 SMNVEV (reference sequence). The CDR3: CASSRLNTDTQYF. The CDR3 region has the DNA TGTGCCAGCAGCCGCCTAAACACAGATACGCAGTATTTT.

The chain carries TRBV19 and TRBJ1-4, with 9 positions matching TRBD1. The V gene's germline CDR1 is LNHDA and CDR2 SQIVND (reference sequence). V gave up 4 bases and J gave up 5 bases; unmatched junction bases: 5. The CDR3 length is 15 residues. As DNA, the CDR3 is TGTGCCAGTAGTACCCGACAGGGGGTGAATGAAAAACTGTTTTTT. Its protein is CASSTRQGVNEKLFF.

V usage is TRBV27 and J usage is TRBJ1-2; 10 nucleotides line up with TRBD1. The length of the CDR3 is 13 residues. The junction had 7 bases not matched to a gene; V was cut back by 7 bases and J by 8 bases. Germline V CDR1 and CDR2: MNHEY, SMNVEV (reference sequence). The CDR3 coding sequence is TGTGCCAGCACCCAGGGACAGGGGAACGGCTACACCTTC. Its protein product is CASTQGQGNGYTF.

The V call is TRBV14, the J call TRBJ1-4; 8 bases match TRBD1. The CDR3 covers 16 residues. CDR1 is SGHDN, CDR2 FVKESK, per germline. Germline trimming cut 4 bases from V and 8 bases from J; bases unmatched to any gene: 12. The CDR3 loop is CASSPGQGSLEEKLFF. Written as DNA, the CDR3 is TGTGCCAGCAGCCCCGGACAGGGCTCTTTGGAGGAAAAACTGTTTTTT.

The V gene is TRBV28, the J gene TRBJ1-4; D is perhaps TRBD1 (5 bases). The CDR3 consists of 17 residues. V lost 7 bases, J lost 5 bases, and 23 bases lay in between. Germline CDR1 reads MDHEN; CDR2 reads SYDVKM. The CDR3 sequence is CASNKALAGQRNEKLFF. In DNA form, the CDR3 reads TGTGCCAGCAATAAAGCTTTGGCGGGGCAAAGGAATGAAAAACTGTTTTTT.

V gene TRBV12-2 combines with J gene TRBJ2-2; the D segment call TRBD2 is taken from the table without a DNA check. TRBV12-2 is classified as a pseudogene. This CDR3 is 20 amino acids long. The CDR3, as DNA: TGTGCAAGTCGCTCGTCCTCTAGCGGGAGGGCCATTATAGGCACCGGGGAGCTGTTTTTT. It specifies CASRSSSSGRAIIGTGELFF.

The chain recombines TRBV11-1 with TRBJ2-5; D may be TRBD2 (5 bases). The CDR3 extends over 13 amino acids. Germline CDR1 reads SGHAT; CDR2 reads FQDESV (reference sequence). With 0 bases removed from V and 4 bases from J, the gap between germline ends came to 6 bases. The CDR3 sequence is CASSLAGAETQYF. The CDR3, as DNA: TGTGCCAGCAGCTTAGCGGGAGCAGAGACCCAGTACTTC.

The V and J genes are TRBV19 and TRBJ2-3; TRBD2 matches at 9 bases. The V gene's germline CDR1 is LNHDA and CDR2 SQIVND (reference sequence). The trim removed 3 bases at V and 1 base at J, leaving 2 bases unmatched. CDR3 length: 15 amino acids. CDR3 sequence: CASSIEREGTDTQYF. The CDR3 DNA reads TGTGCCAGTAGTATCGAGCGGGAGGGCACAGATACGCAGTATTTT.

CDR3 bases: TGCGCCAGCAGCTTATTCCAGGGCACTCCTATGAACACTGAAGCTTTCTTT. Translation gives CASSLFQGTPMNTEAFF. This rearrangement joins TRBV5-1 to TRBJ1-1, with a tentative D call TRBD1 (5 bases). This CDR3 comprises 17 residues. Germline V lookup: CDR1 SGHRS, CDR2 YFSETQ. Trimming removed 2 bases at V and 0 bases at J, with 17 bases between.

The chain joins TRBV30 to TRBJ2-2; 11 bases agree with TRBD2. Per the germline V gene, CDR1 is GTSNPN and CDR2 is SVGIG (reference sequence). This CDR3 is built from 14 residues. V was pared by 2 bases and J by 5 bases, with 1 base of the junction left unmatched. The CDR3 sequence: CAWSTSGRTGELFF. The CDR3 nucleotides are TGTGCCTGGAGTACTAGCGGGAGAACCGGGGAGCTGTTTTTT.

The chain couples TRBV7-9 to TRBJ2-1, with D uncertain. The CDR3 has 12 amino acids. V lost 2 bases and J 6 bases, leaving 5 bases between the germline ends. Per the germline V gene, CDR1 is SEHNR and CDR2 is FQNEAQ (reference sequence). CDR3 loop: CASSLIINEQFF. CDR3 coding DNA: TGTGCCAGCAGCTTAATTATCAATGAGCAGTTCTTC.

This sequence joins TRBV9 and TRBJ1-2; a possible D gene is TRBD1 (6 bases). Germline CDR1 SGDLS, CDR2 YYNGEE. V lost 0 bases to trimming and J lost 3 bases, with 9 bases between them. The CDR3 sequence is 14 residues long. The CDR3 is CASSVATGYYGYTF. The CDR3 bases are TGTGCCAGCAGCGTAGCTACAGGGTACTATGGCTACACCTTC.

This clone showed up just once. The chain has TRBV10-3 and TRBJ2-1; weak D call: TRBD2 (6 bases). V dropped 0 bases and J dropped 6 bases, with 12 bases sitting between them. The germline gives CDR1 ENHRY, CDR2 SYGVKD. The CDR3 runs to 15 residues. CDR3 bases: TGTGCCATCAGTGAGTCCCGAGGGGACTCCAATGAGCAGTTCTTC. Protein sequence: CAISESRGDSNEQFF.

Comment on this clone: One junction end does not reproduce the germline sequence, and a read error may be involved. The rearrangement links TRBV5-8 to TRBJ2-7, with 8 bases that match TRBD1. Per germline, CDR1 SGHTS and CDR2 YDEGEE. There are 13 residues in the CDR3. The CDR3 spells CASSLDRGLLLNF. The CDR3 nucleotides read TGTGCCAGCAGTTTAGACAGGGGCCTACTCCTTAACTTC.

J is TRBJ2-2 and V is TRBV4-3; 8 bases fit TRBD2. This CDR3 is built from 17 residues. CDR1 and CDR2 from the germline V gene are LGHNA and YSLEER. The V and J ends lost 0 bases and 5 bases, in that order; junction bases with no gene match: 8. The CDR3 reads CASSQDRSGSPTGELFF. The CDR3 DNA sequence: TGCGCCAGCAGCCAAGACAGAAGCGGGAGCCCTACCGGGGAGCTGTTTTTT.